The 32 T cell receptor beta chains in this list originate from one sample, sequenced in a study of human T cells and chemical hapten exposure (dated by TCRdb to the early 2020s). The time point label here, explained by the study, means: pre-sensitization, week 0. The meaning of the sample's treatment or condition label: therapeutic diphenylcyclopropenone sensitization with weekly scalp DPC. Libraries came from RACE. For sequencing, a NextSeq 500 was employed. Using fastp trimming at Q25 and MiXCR clonotype assembly, TCRdb reanalyzed the public sequencing data and kept in-frame beta chains. Rows merge per CDR3 protein into single entries with the most common DNA and genes. This sample comprises 300,000 to 450,000 distinct CDR3 sequences, roughly 5.3% of them detected only once. The biggest ten clones account for roughly 2.6% of the sample. Sequencing used whole blood, obtained in connection with sensitization to the hapten diphenylcyclopropenone (DPC). Every receptor here comes from a woman in her forties or fifties with alopecia areata. Some clones in this sample may be carry-over from other donors' samples.

The table lists this clonotype with a few counts. The V gene is TRBV10-3, the J gene TRBJ2-7; no firm D call. The CDR3 spans 12 residues. The V gene lost 5 bases and the J gene lost 0 bases, with 5 bases spanning the gap. From germline, CDR1 is ENHRY and CDR2 SYGVKD. CDR3 loop: CAISRVSYEQYF. CDR3 nucleotides: TGTGCCATCAGTCGAGTCTCCTACGAGCAGTACTTC.

This clonotype appeared many times. V is TRBV29-1 and J is TRBJ2-1; 8 nucleotides line up with TRBD2. V gave up 5 bases and J gave up 10 bases; unmatched junction bases: 13. The CDR3 sequence is 14 residues long. Germline-derived CDR1 and CDR2 are SQVTM and ANQGSEA. CDR3 DNA: TGCAGCGTTAGATCACTAGCGGCATCTAGAGAGCAGTTCTTC. Translation: CSVRSLAASREQFF.

With respect to this clonotype: A much larger clone is a single base away; this may be a read error. This sequence joins TRBV12-3 or TRBV12-4 and TRBJ1-2; D not certain. The CDR3 runs 15 residues. The CDR3 sequence is CASSLGPRGDYGFTF. In nucleotides, the CDR3 is TGTGCCAGCAGTTTAGGACCCCGTGGCGACTATGGCTTCACCTTC.

This rearrangement joins TRBV4-1 to TRBJ2-1; 10 positions agree with TRBD2. The CDR3 extends over 16 amino acids. Losses at the gene ends were 0 bases for V and 9 bases for J; bases not matched to a gene: 8. The germline CDR1 and CDR2 sequences are MGHRA and YSYEKL. As DNA, the CDR3 is TGCGCCAGCAGCCAAGATTTCCTAGCGGGGGACATTGAGCAGTTCTTC. The encoded protein is CASSQDFLAGDIEQFF.

This clonotype has only a few counts. This chain connects TRBV19 to TRBJ1-4, with 9 nucleotides matching TRBD1. Per germline, CDR1 LNHDA and CDR2 SQIVND (reference sequence). CDR3 length: 16 amino acids. V lost 3 bases, J lost 8 bases, and 10 bases stayed unmatched. The CDR3 region is CASSIGRQGVGEKLFF. DNA for the CDR3: TGTGCCAGTAGTATCGGCCGACAGGGGGTCGGCGAAAAACTGTTTTTT.

This clonotype has a handful of counts. Germline is not matched at one junction end, which may reflect a read error. The CDR3 nucleotides are TGTGCCAGCAGCGTAGAAGAAGTCGGGACGGGGCGCTCGAATTTT. Amino acids: CASSVEEVGTGRSNF. The V gene is TRBV9, the J gene TRBJ2-3, with D perhaps assigned TRBD1 or TRBD2 (5 bases each). The CDR3 runs 15 residues. Germline CDR1 is SGDLS and CDR2 is YYNGEE.

This clonotype was recorded many times. CDR3 sequence: CASSLELEQYF. DNA for the CDR3: TGTGCCAGCAGCTTAGAACTCGAGCAGTACTTC. The chain carries TRBV11-2 and TRBJ2-7; D call uncertain. Trimming pared 0 bases from V and 6 bases from J, leaving 3 bases between. The germline gives CDR1 SGHAT, CDR2 FQNNGV. This CDR3 region has 11 residues.

In its sample, this clonotype was seen many times. This chain links TRBV6-5 with TRBJ2-7, with 8 bases matching TRBD1. The germline V gene has CDR1 MNHEY and CDR2 SVGAGI. This CDR3 is 14 amino acids long. The trim removed 2 bases at V and 2 bases at J, leaving 2 bases unmatched. The CDR3 nucleotides are TGTGCCAGCAGTTACGACAGGGGTACCTACGAGCAGTACTTC. Encoded protein: CASSYDRGTYEQYF.

CDR3 amino acids: CASTHSSGTGLAEAFF. The CDR3 DNA sequence: TGTGCCAGCACCCACTCGTCCGGGACAGGGTTGGCTGAAGCTTTCTTT. The rearrangement joins TRBV12-3 or TRBV12-4 to TRBJ1-1; TRBD1 matches 9 bases. The length of the CDR3 is 16 residues. Trimming removed 7 bases from V and 6 bases from J; junction bases left unmatched: 15.

This clonotype has only a few counts. The rearrangement uses TRBV28 and TRBJ2-7; maybe TRBD2 (6 bases). The germline gives CDR1 MDHEN, CDR2 SYDVKM. The ends were cut back, 4 bases at V and 2 bases at J, with 12 bases in the middle. The CDR3 is 14 residues long. The CDR3 region is CASSSPGLTYEQYF. In nucleotides, the CDR3 is TGTGCCAGCAGTTCTCCGGGACTCACCTACGAGCAGTACTTC. Full variable domain (missing parts from reference TRBV28 and TRBJ2-7): DVKVTQSSRYLVKRTGEKVFLECVQDMDHENMFWYRQDPGLGLRLIYFSYDVKMKEKGDIPEGYSVSREKKERFSLILESASTNQTSMYLCASSSPGLTYEQYFGPGTRLTVT.

This clonotype was counted ten times or more. The chain carries TRBV2 and TRBJ2-1; 8 nucleotides align to TRBD2. With 2 bases clipped from V and 1 base from J, the junction kept 7 bases outside the gene matches. The CDR3 length is 17 residues. In germline, CDR1 is SNHLY, CDR2 FYNNEI. The CDR3 is CASSEHSGALSYNEQFF. The CDR3 region has the DNA TGTGCCAGCAGTGAACATAGCGGGGCACTTTCCTACAATGAGCAGTTCTTC.

The table lists this clonotype with a few counts. The chain employs TRBV4-3 and TRBJ1-1; D is undetermined. This CDR3 comprises 14 residues. The V gene lost 0 bases and the J gene lost 5 bases, with 10 bases spanning the gap. CDR1 and CDR2 from the germline V gene are LGHNA and YSLEER. CDR3: CASSQEGIITEAFF. The CDR3 nucleotides read TGCGCCAGCAGCCAAGAGGGGATTATAACTGAAGCTTTCTTT.

This clonotype was seen only a few times. V and J are TRBV7-9 and TRBJ2-7; D gene unclear. This CDR3 has 16 amino acids. Looked up from germline, CDR1 is SEHNR and CDR2 is FQNEAQ (reference sequence). V was clipped by 5 bases and J by 0 bases, with 17 bases between them. CDR3 DNA sequence: TGTGCCAGCAGCCATCCGGGTGCCGCAACCTCCTACGAGCAGTACTTC. This sequence encodes CASSHPGAATSYEQYF.

This clonotype was recorded a few times. The chain has TRBV3-1 and TRBJ2-1; 10 positions agree with TRBD2. Germline V gene lookup returns CDR1 LGHDT and CDR2 YNNKEL (reference sequence). CDR3 size: 15 residues. The ends lost 2 bases at V and 5 bases at J; junction bases unmatched: 3. As DNA, the CDR3 is TGTGCCAGCAGCCAACGAGCGGGAGGGAACAATGAGCAGTTCTTC. This encodes CASSQRAGGNNEQFF.

Ten or more counts support this clonotype. CDR3 DNA: TGCAGCACAGGACAGGAAAACACTGAAGCTTTCTTT. It encodes CSTGQENTEAFF. The chain employs TRBV29-1 and TRBJ1-1; TRBD1 aligns across 7 bases. Per germline, CDR1 SQVTM and CDR2 ANQGSEA. V was pared by 8 bases and J by 2 bases, with 5 bases of the junction left unmatched. The CDR3 runs 12 residues.

This chain connects TRBV20-1 to TRBJ2-7; D is perhaps TRBD1 (6 bases). V lost 6 bases and J 3 bases, leaving 15 bases between the germline ends. The CDR3 consists of 13 residues. CDR1 and CDR2 (germline): DFQATT, SNEGSKA (reference sequence). For the CDR3, the DNA is TGCAGTGCCGCCGGGACAAGATACTACGAGCAGTACTTC. Translation gives CSAAGTRYYEQYF.

This clonotype has at least ten counts. This chain uses TRBV7-9 with TRBJ2-7; possible D gene TRBD1, 5 bases. CDR3 length: 14 residues. Trimming shortened V by 1 base and J by 3 bases, and 10 bases separated the two germline ends. Germline CDR1 reads SEHNR; CDR2 reads FQNEAQ (reference sequence). The CDR3 region has the DNA TGTGCCAGCAGCTTAGATCAGGGTGTCTACGAGCAGTACTTC. It encodes CASSLDQGVYEQYF.

This clonotype occurred a few times. The chain combines TRBV13 with TRBJ1-2; 7 bases align to TRBD1. The V gene's germline CDR1 is PRHDT and CDR2 FYEKMQ (reference sequence). The CDR3 is 14 amino acids. Losses at the gene ends were 3 bases for V and 6 bases for J; bases not matched to a gene: 7. CDR3 sequence reads: CASSFFTGDNGYTF. The DNA of the CDR3 is TGTGCCAGCAGCTTTTTCACAGGGGACAATGGCTACACCTTC.

The rearrangement joins TRBV24-1 to TRBJ2-5, with unresolved D. This CDR3 is built from 15 residues. V was shortened by 4 bases and J by 1 base, with 12 bases between the two germline ends. The germline V gene encodes CDR1 KGHDR and CDR2 SFDVKD. The DNA of the CDR3 is TGTGCCACCAGTGACCATGGAGTAGGCCAAGAGACCCAGTACTTC. It specifies CATSDHGVGQETQYF.

The table lists this clonotype with many counts. The V gene is TRBV5-1, the J gene TRBJ1-4; 10 bases are a match to TRBD1. V was pared by 4 bases and J by 6 bases, with 6 bases of the junction left unmatched. Germline values: CDR1 SGHRS, CDR2 YFSETQ. The CDR3 length is 15 residues. The CDR3 DNA follows: TGCGCCAGCAGCGTTGCCGGGACAGGGGATGAAAAACTGTTTTTT. The encoded protein is CASSVAGTGDEKLFF.

This clonotype was seen ten or more times. The chain uses TRBV24-1 and TRBJ2-3; D uncertain. Germline CDR1 and CDR2: KGHDR and SFDVKD. Trimming pared 7 bases from V and 1 base from J, leaving 8 bases between. The CDR3 spans 13 residues. As DNA, the CDR3 is TGTGCCACCAGAGAGACTGGCACAGATACGCAGTATTTT. Translated: CATRETGTDTQYF.

In this sample, this clonotype turned up many times. The rearrangement joins TRBV14 to TRBJ1-2; D unresolved. This CDR3 has 16 amino acids. Germline V gene data show CDR1 as SGHDN and CDR2 as FVKESK. Trimming removed 0 bases at V and 7 bases at J, with 18 bases between. The CDR3 sequence is CASSQDLRRDPSGYTF. The CDR3 region has the DNA TGTGCCAGCAGCCAAGATCTTAGGAGGGATCCTAGTGGCTACACCTTC.

The chain combines TRBV6-5 with TRBJ2-5, with TRBD2 as a possible D gene (5 bases). The CDR3 is 11 residues long. Germline V gives CDR1 MNHEY, CDR2 SVGAGI. V was shortened by 2 bases and J by 9 bases, with 7 bases between the two germline ends. CDR3 DNA: TGTGCCAGCAGTTACCCCGGGGCCCAGTACTTC. It translates to CASSYPGAQYF.

CDR3 region: CSAGGLAGVLGAYEQYF. The CDR3 DNA follows: TGCAGTGCGGGCGGACTAGCGGGAGTTCTAGGCGCCTACGAGCAGTACTTC. The rearrangement joins TRBV20-1 to TRBJ2-7, with 13 bases aligning to TRBD2. The germline V gene has CDR1 DFQATT and CDR2 SNEGSKA (reference sequence). This CDR3 has 17 residues. J gave up 2 bases and V 6 bases, and 13 bases lay outside the gene matches.

This clonotype was counted ten times or more. The V gene is TRBV4-3, the J gene TRBJ2-1; D perhaps matches TRBD1 (6 bases). There are 15 residues in the CDR3. Trimming took 4 bases from V and 0 from J, leaving 10 bases between them. The germline CDR1 and CDR2 sequences are LGHNA and YSLEER. The CDR3, as DNA: TGCGCCAGCAGCCTACAGGGTAGCTCCTACAATGAGCAGTTCTTC. Translating gives CASSLQGSSYNEQFF.

This clonotype was detected many times. The chain recombines TRBV7-7 with TRBJ2-2; D gene unclear. Germline-derived CDR1 and CDR2 are SSHAT and FNYEAQ (reference sequence). V was shortened by 5 bases and J by 4 bases, with 20 bases between the two germline ends. The CDR3 runs to 17 residues. The CDR3: CASSPGRLTRGTGELFF. CDR3 nucleotides: TGTGCCAGCAGCCCGGGCCGTCTGACTCGCGGCACCGGGGAGCTGTTTTTT.

This clonotype appeared many times. This chain links TRBV3-1 with TRBJ2-3; D uncertain. V lost 4 bases to trimming and J lost 1 base, with 12 bases between them. Germline CDR1 is LGHDT and CDR2 is YNNKEL (reference sequence). There are 15 residues in the CDR3. CDR3 bases: TGTGCCAGCAGCCCTGGACCTCCAGGCACAGATACGCAGTATTTT. It encodes CASSPGPPGTDTQYF.

In this sample, this clonotype turned up many times. The rearrangement links TRBV4-1 to TRBJ2-1; 10 bases line up with TRBD2. Per germline, CDR1 MGHRA and CDR2 YSYEKL. Trimming removed 4 bases from V and 0 bases from J; junction bases left unmatched: 6. The CDR3 consists of 17 residues. CDR3 residues: CASSPGLAASSYNEQFF. DNA of the CDR3: TGCGCCAGCAGCCCAGGACTAGCGGCCAGCTCCTACAATGAGCAGTTCTTC.

This clonotype was detected ten times or more. The chain employs TRBV5-1 and TRBJ2-1, with 7 bases that match TRBD1. The CDR3 has 17 amino acids. Germline V CDR1 and CDR2: SGHRS, YFSETQ. V dropped 0 bases and J dropped 7; count of bases not matched to a gene: 13. The CDR3 protein is CASSLVRITGARNEQFF. CDR3 bases: TGCGCCAGCAGCTTGGTCCGAATAACAGGGGCTCGTAATGAGCAGTTCTTC.

This clonotype was seen only a few times. This chain joins TRBV12-3 or TRBV12-4 and TRBJ1-1; TRBD1 matches at 7 bases. J gave up 1 base and V 5 bases, and 10 bases lay outside the gene matches. The CDR3 covers 16 residues. The CDR3 reads CASSPGGTEPNTEAFF. The CDR3 DNA follows: TGTGCCAGCAGTCCCGGCGGGACAGAGCCGAACACTGAAGCTTTCTTT.

This clonotype was seen ten or more times. The chain is built from TRBV20-1 and TRBJ2-3, with D perhaps TRBD1 or TRBD2 (6 bases each). Germline V gene data show CDR1 as DFQATT and CDR2 as SNEGSKA (reference sequence). The CDR3 spans 14 residues. V dropped 3 bases and J dropped 2 bases, with 12 bases sitting between them. CDR3 nucleotide sequence: TGCAGTGCTAGCGGAGGGGGTTTCACAGATACGCAGTATTTT. Residues: CSASGGGFTDTQYF.

Only a few counts were recorded for this clonotype. The chain uses TRBV29-1 and TRBJ1-2; perhaps TRBD1 as D (6 bases). CDR3 size: 13 residues. Trimming left V 1 base short and J 5 bases short, with 11 bases between. In germline, CDR1 is SQVTM, CDR2 ANQGSEA. CDR3 nucleotides: TGCAGCGTTGAAGTGACAGGATCGTATGGCTACACCTTC. It translates to CSVEVTGSYGYTF. The full variable domain, completed using reference TRBV29-1 and TRBJ1-2, is SAVISQKPSRDICQRGTSLTIQCQVDSQVTMMFWYRQQPGQSLTLIATANQGSEATYESGFVIDKFPISRPNLTFSTLTVSNMSPEDSSIYLCSVEVTGSYGYTFGSGTRLTVV.